The 30 T cell receptor beta chains listed next were all sequenced from one sample in a study of monozygotic twins with inflammatory bowel disease. TCRdb derives one entry per CDR3 protein from the 5' RACE reads, leaving out DNA. The sample features 400,000 to 500,000 distinct CDR3 sequences, with roughly 2.5% in its top ten. The specimen sequenced was blood. Every receptor here comes from a human donor with ulcerative colitis or Crohn's disease, or a healthy co-twin of an affected twin (not recorded which).

The chain combines TRBV12-3 or TRBV12-4 with TRBJ2-1; TCRdb designates TRBD2, a call that cannot be tested without DNA. The CDR3 has 15 amino acids. The CDR3 here is CASSPTSGDHNEQFF.

The chain employs TRBV27 and TRBJ2-1; TCRdb gives TRBD2 as the D gene, but with no DNA this cannot be confirmed. Germline V lookup: CDR1 MNHEY, CDR2 SMNVEV (reference sequence). This CDR3 has 14 residues. CDR3 amino acids: CASSPEWRDPEQFF.

The chain has TRBV20-1 and TRBJ2-5. Germline V gene lookup returns CDR1 DFQATT and CDR2 SNEGSKA (reference sequence). The CDR3 totals 13 residues. CDR3: CSARVPNGETQYF.

The chain couples TRBV24-1 to TRBJ2-1; TCRdb's D call, TRBD2, is unchecked because there is no DNA. The CDR3 extends over 15 amino acids. Germline V gives CDR1 KGHDR, CDR2 SFDVKD. The CDR3 region is CATSDGGRRYNEQFF.

CDR3: CASSPRTGGYEQYF. The chain joins TRBV7-2 to TRBJ2-7; without DNA, the TCRdb call of TRBD1 cannot be checked. Germline V gene data show CDR1 as SGHTA and CDR2 as FQGNSA. The CDR3 loop spans 14 amino acids.

The CDR3 here is CASSLGGGAHKFF. The rearrangement uses TRBV7-6 and TRBJ2-1; TCRdb's assignment of TRBD1 cannot be checked, as there is no DNA. The CDR3 contains 13 residues. Germline V gives CDR1 SGHVS, CDR2 FNYEAQ.

V and J are TRBV7-9 and TRBJ2-1; TCRdb reports TRBD1, a call that lacks DNA to check it against. This CDR3 comprises 17 residues. From germline, CDR1 is SEHNR and CDR2 FQNEAQ (reference sequence). CDR3 sequence: CASSLGPDRTWNNEQFF. The whole variable domain, filled in from reference TRBV7-9 and TRBJ2-1, reads DTGVSQNPRHKITKRGQNVTFRCDPISEHNRLYWYRQTLGQGPEFLTYFQNEAQLEKSRLLSDRFSAERPKGSFSTLEIQRTEQGDSAMYLCASSLGPDRTWNNEQFFGPGTRLTVL.

The chain carries TRBV6-1 and TRBJ1-1. The CDR3 consists of 14 residues. The germline V gene encodes CDR1 MNHNS and CDR2 SASEGT. The CDR3: CASSEIVGKAEAFF.

The chain recombines TRBV6-1 with TRBJ2-7; the TCRdb D gene call, TRBD2, has no DNA to confirm it. This CDR3 has 15 amino acids. Germline V gene lookup returns CDR1 MNHNS and CDR2 SASEGT. CDR3 protein: CASSTRGLAGYEQYF.

The genes are TRBV19 and TRBJ1-2; TCRdb's D call, TRBD1, is unchecked because there is no DNA. This CDR3 has 13 amino acids. CDR1 is LNHDA and CDR2 is SQIVND in the germline V gene (reference sequence). The CDR3 sequence: CASSRQGDSGYTF.

V usage is TRBV7-9 and J usage is TRBJ1-4; with no DNA, the TCRdb D assignment of TRBD1 cannot be verified. The CDR3 is 14 amino acids. Germline CDR1 SEHNR, CDR2 FQNEAQ (reference sequence). The CDR3 reads CASTPMETNEKLFF. Filled out from reference TRBV7-9 and TRBJ1-4, the complete variable domain reads DTGVSQNPRHKITKRGQNVTFRCDPISEHNRLYWYRQTLGQGPEFLTYFQNEAQLEKSRLLSDRFSAERPKGSFSTLEIQRTEQGDSAMYLCASTPMETNEKLFFGSGTQLSVL.

V gene TRBV15 combines with J gene TRBJ2-1; TCRdb picks TRBD2, but there is no DNA to check that call. Germline V lookup: CDR1 LNHNV, CDR2 YYDKDF (reference sequence). The CDR3 has 20 amino acids. The CDR3 sequence is CATSRAVGGLAGGPVNEQFF.

The chain uses TRBV20-1 and TRBJ2-5. CDR1 and CDR2 (germline): DFQATT, SNEGSKA (reference sequence). This CDR3 has 11 amino acids. The CDR3 here is CSATTMETQYF.

The gene calls are TRBV29-1 and TRBJ2-2. The CDR3 is 12 amino acids. Germline values: CDR1 SQVTM, CDR2 ANQGSEA. The CDR3 is CSAVAGTGELFF.

The chain combines TRBV20-1 with TRBJ1-2. The CDR3 has 14 residues. Germline V gene lookup returns CDR1 DFQATT and CDR2 SNEGSKA (reference sequence). CDR3 in amino acids: CSARDRRGDYGYTF.

The chain recombines TRBV6-1 with TRBJ2-5; TCRdb gives TRBD1 as the D gene, but with no DNA this cannot be confirmed. Germline V gene lookup returns CDR1 MNHNS and CDR2 SASEGT. The CDR3 is 15 residues long. The CDR3 sequence is CASSDSGGAAKTQYF.

The chain links TRBV3-1 to TRBJ1-2; the D call of TRBD1 rests on TCRdb alone, since no DNA is present to check it. Germline lookup yields CDR1 LGHDT and CDR2 YNNKEL (reference sequence). This CDR3 region has 15 residues. The CDR3 protein is CASSPGTGKNYGYTF.

The chain recombines TRBV10-3 with TRBJ2-2; TCRdb designates TRBD1, a call that cannot be tested without DNA. Per germline, CDR1 ENHRY and CDR2 SYGVKD. The CDR3 has 14 amino acids. CDR3 sequence: CAIRGQGNTGELFF.

The J gene is TRBJ2-3, the V gene TRBV7-3; lacking DNA, the TRBD2 call made by TCRdb goes unchecked. CDR1 is SGHTA and CDR2 is FQGTGA in the germline V gene. This CDR3 region has 15 residues. CDR3 sequence reads: CASSPEGRYTDTQYF. The full variable domain, completed using reference TRBV7-3 and TRBJ2-3, is GAGVSQTPSNKVTEKGKYVELRCDPISGHTALYWYRQSLGQGPEFLIYFQGTGAADDSGLPNDRFFAVRPEGSVSTLKIQRTERGDSAVYLCASSPEGRYTDTQYFGPGTRLTVL.

The chain links TRBV7-9 to TRBJ2-7. Looked up from germline, CDR1 is SEHNR and CDR2 is FQNEAQ (reference sequence). CDR3 size: 11 residues. CDR3 loop: CASSSSIEQYF.

The gene calls are TRBV4-3 and TRBJ2-1; TCRdb picks TRBD2, but there is no DNA to check that call. The CDR3 runs to 17 residues. From germline, CDR1 is LGHNA and CDR2 YSLEER. The chain's CDR3 is CASSQYSGTSGRNEQFF.

The chain carries TRBV7-2 and TRBJ2-3; TCRdb returns TRBD1, unconfirmable since there is no DNA. The germline V gene encodes CDR1 SGHTA and CDR2 FQGNSA. This CDR3 spans 13 amino acids. CDR3 sequence reads: CASSPGILDTQYF. The full variable domain, in which reference TRBV7-2 and TRBJ2-3 provide the parts outside the CDR3, is GAGVSQSPSNKVTEKGKDVELRCDPISGHTALYWYRQSLGQGLEFLIYFQGNSAPDKSGLPSDRFSAERTGGSVSTLTIQRTQQEDSAVYLCASSPGILDTQYFGPGTRLTVL.

This rearrangement joins TRBV20-1 to TRBJ2-5; with no DNA, the TCRdb D assignment of TRBD2 cannot be verified. The length of the CDR3 is 13 residues. CDR1 and CDR2 (germline): DFQATT, SNEGSKA (reference sequence). The CDR3 is CSALGLAGETQYF.

The V and J genes are TRBV25-1 and TRBJ1-2. This CDR3 is built from 14 residues. From germline, CDR1 is MGHDK and CDR2 SYGVNS. The CDR3: CASSEYNRDYGYTF.

The chain joins TRBV2 to TRBJ1-6; TCRdb selects TRBD1, and the lack of DNA leaves this call unchecked. The germline gives CDR1 SNHLY, CDR2 FYNNEI. This CDR3 comprises 14 residues. The CDR3 reads CASSGGAEHSPLHF.

The rearrangement joins TRBV20-1 to TRBJ2-5. The CDR3 length is 12 residues. Germline CDR1 and CDR2: DFQATT and SNEGSKA (reference sequence). The CDR3 loop reads CSARDYQETQYF.

The J gene is TRBJ2-6, the V gene TRBV28; there is no DNA to check the TCRdb D call of TRBD1. The CDR3 covers 16 residues. Germline CDR1 is MDHEN and CDR2 is SYDVKM. CDR3 loop: CASTGRPNSGANVLTF.

The chain combines TRBV5-6 with TRBJ2-5; TCRdb indicates TRBD1, and absent DNA this call remains unverified. The germline V gene encodes CDR1 SGHDT and CDR2 YYEEEE. CDR3 size: 15 residues. The CDR3 loop reads CASSLKIQGQETQYF.

The chain combines TRBV3-1 with TRBJ2-7; TCRdb's assignment of TRBD2 cannot be checked, as there is no DNA. Per the germline V gene, CDR1 is LGHDT and CDR2 is YNNKEL (reference sequence). This CDR3 spans 16 amino acids. This CDR3 reads CASSRGGSGGAYEQYF.

The rearrangement joins TRBV7-2 to TRBJ2-1; checking the TCRdb D call of TRBD1 is not possible without DNA. This CDR3 comprises 16 residues. Looked up from germline, CDR1 is SGHTA and CDR2 is FQGNSA. CDR3 in amino acids: CASSLAGTGSYNEQFF.